The entry below gives a single T cell receptor beta chain sequence along with its context. This sample is drawn from a study of CD8 T cells in Susac syndrome. Trimming shortened V by 4 bases and J by 3 bases, and 15 bases separated the two germline ends. The CDR3 has 15 residues. The germline V gene encodes CDR1 MGHRA and CDR2 YSYEKL. About 0.5 to 1 ug RNA was reverse transcribed with random hexamers. Across 54 Vbeta and 13 Jbeta, TCR beta CDR3 was amplified with immunoSEQ multiplex PCR. TCRdb re-derived calls from the immunoSEQ multiplex PCR reads in MiXCR, one entry per CDR3 protein. The data contain about 300,000 distinct CDR3 sequences, 70% to 90% of them singletons. TCR beta sequencing was performed on blood CD8+ and CD4+ T cells. Stable or active relapsing-remitting multiple sclerosis, untreated and meeting revised McDonald criteria, defined the controls.

The J gene is TRBJ1-1, the V gene TRBV4-1, with D maybe TRBD1 (6 bases). The TCR originated in a human donor with multiple sclerosis. What was sequenced was CD8+ T cells from PBMCs. As DNA, the CDR3 is TGCGCCAGCAGCCCAGCCACAGGGACCTACACTGAAGCTTTCTTT. Encoded protein: CASSPATGTYTEAFF.